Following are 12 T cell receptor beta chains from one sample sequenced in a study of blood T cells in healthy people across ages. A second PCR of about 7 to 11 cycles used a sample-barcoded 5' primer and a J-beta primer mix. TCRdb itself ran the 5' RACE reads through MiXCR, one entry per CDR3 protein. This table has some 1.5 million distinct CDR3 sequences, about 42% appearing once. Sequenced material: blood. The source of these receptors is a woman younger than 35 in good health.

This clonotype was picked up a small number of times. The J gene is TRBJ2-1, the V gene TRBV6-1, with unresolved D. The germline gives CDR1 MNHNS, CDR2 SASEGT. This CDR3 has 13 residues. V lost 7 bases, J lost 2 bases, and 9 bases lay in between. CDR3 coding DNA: TGTGCCAGCATGGCGCAGACCTACAATGAGCAGTTCTTC. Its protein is CASMAQTYNEQFF.

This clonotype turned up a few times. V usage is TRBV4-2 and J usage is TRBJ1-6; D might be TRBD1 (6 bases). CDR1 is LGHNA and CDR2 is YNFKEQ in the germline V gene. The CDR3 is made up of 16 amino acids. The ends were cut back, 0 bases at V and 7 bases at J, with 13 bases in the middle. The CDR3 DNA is TGTGCCAGCAGCCAAGAAATTGGGGGCGGGAATTCACCCCTCCACTTT. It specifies CASSQEIGGGNSPLHF.

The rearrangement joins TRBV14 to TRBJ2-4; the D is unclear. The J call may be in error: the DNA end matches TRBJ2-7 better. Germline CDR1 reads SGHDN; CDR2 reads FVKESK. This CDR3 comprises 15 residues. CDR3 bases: TGTGCCAGCAGCCAAGATGCAGGAATCTCCTACGAGCAGTACTTC. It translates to CASSQDAGISYEQYF.

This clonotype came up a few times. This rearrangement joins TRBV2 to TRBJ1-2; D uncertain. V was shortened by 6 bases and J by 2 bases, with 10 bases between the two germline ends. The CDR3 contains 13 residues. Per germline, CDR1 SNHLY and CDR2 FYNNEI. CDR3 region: CASREEWNYGYTF. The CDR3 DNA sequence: TGTGCCAGCAGAGAGGAATGGAACTATGGCTACACCTTC.

The CDR3 sequence: CASSSVSGGPREQFF. CDR3 coding DNA: TGTGCCAGCAGCTCAGTTAGCGGGGGGCCGAGAGAGCAGTTCTTC. The chain has TRBV7-9 and TRBJ2-1; 10 nucleotides agree with TRBD2. Germline values: CDR1 SEHNR, CDR2 FQNEAQ (reference sequence). J lost 10 bases, V lost 4 bases, and 10 bases had no gene match. The CDR3 extends over 15 amino acids.

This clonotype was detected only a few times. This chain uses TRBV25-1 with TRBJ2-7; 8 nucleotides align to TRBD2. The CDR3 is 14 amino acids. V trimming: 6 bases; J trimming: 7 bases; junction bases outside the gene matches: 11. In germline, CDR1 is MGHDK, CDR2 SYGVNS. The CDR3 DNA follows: TGTGCCAGCAGCCTAGAAGGACTAGCCCCAGAGCAGTACTTC. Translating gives CASSLEGLAPEQYF.

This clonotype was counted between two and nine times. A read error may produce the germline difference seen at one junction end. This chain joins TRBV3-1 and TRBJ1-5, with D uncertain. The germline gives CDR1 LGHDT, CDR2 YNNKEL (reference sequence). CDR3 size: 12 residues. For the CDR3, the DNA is TGTGCCAGCAGCCAAAGCAGTCAGCCCCAGCATTTT. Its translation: CASSQSSQPQHF.

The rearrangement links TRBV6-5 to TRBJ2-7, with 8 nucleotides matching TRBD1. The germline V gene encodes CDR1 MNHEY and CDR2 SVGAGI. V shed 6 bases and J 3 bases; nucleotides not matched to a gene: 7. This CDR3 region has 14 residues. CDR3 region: CASSRSDRVYEQYF. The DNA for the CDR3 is TGTGCCAGCAGCCGATCGGACAGGGTCTACGAGCAGTACTTC.

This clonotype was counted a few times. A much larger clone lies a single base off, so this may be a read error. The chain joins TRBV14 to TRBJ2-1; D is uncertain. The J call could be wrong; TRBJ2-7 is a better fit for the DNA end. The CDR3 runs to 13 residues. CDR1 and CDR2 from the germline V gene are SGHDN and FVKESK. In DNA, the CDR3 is TGTGCCACCTCGGTCACCTCCTACAATGAGCAGTACTTC. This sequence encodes CATSVTSYNEQYF.

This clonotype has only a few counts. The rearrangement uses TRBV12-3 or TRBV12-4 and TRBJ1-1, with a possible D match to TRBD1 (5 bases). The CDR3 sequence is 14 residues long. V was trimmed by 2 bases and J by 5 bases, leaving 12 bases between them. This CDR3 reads CASSLLGLGTEAFF. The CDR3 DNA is TGTGCCAGCAGTTTATTGGGGCTAGGGACTGAAGCTTTCTTT.

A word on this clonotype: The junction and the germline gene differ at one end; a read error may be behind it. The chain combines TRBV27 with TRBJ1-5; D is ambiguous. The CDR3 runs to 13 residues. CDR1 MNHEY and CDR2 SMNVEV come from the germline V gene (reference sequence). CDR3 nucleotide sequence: TGTGCCAGCAGTTCGGGTCACAATCAGCTCCAGCATTTT. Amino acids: CASSSGHNQLQHF.

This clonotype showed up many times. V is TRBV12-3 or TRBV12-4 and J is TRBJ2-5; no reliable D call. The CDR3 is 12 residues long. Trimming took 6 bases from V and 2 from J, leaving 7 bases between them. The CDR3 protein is CASSYRQETQYF. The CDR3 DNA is TGTGCCAGCAGCTATCGACAAGAGACCCAGTACTTC.